This passage covers 28 T cell receptor beta chains from one sample sequenced in a study of blood T cell repertoires in COVID-19. Repertoires were generated with immunoSEQ multiplex PCR, while TCRdb's copy carries only in-frame clones and drops some. The sample includes roughly 120,000 clones, about 86% of them seen just once. Source material: peripheral blood. These receptor sequences come from a woman aged 45-60 years with active or convalescent COVID-19.

This clone was counted only a few times. This chain uses TRBV2 with TRBJ1-5, with D hard to call. Germline CDR1 SNHLY, CDR2 FYNNEI. This CDR3 is 15 amino acids long. V lost 3 bases to trimming and J lost 9 bases, with 18 bases between them. CDR3 in DNA: TGTGCCAGCAGTGAGGAAAAACAGCCGTTATCGCCCCAGCATTTT. Translated: CASSEEKQPLSPQHF.

The V call is TRBV18, the J call TRBJ2-7, with no clear D. Trimming removed 5 bases from V and 6 bases from J, with 8 bases in between. Germline V gene lookup returns CDR1 KGHSH and CDR2 LQKENI. The CDR3 sequence is 11 residues long. CDR3 DNA: TGTGCCAGCTCAGCCACTACCGAGCAGTACTTC. The encoded protein is CASSATTEQYF.

This chain uses TRBV3-1 (or the pseudogene TRBV3-2) with TRBJ2-5, with a tentative D call TRBD2 (6 bases). Trimming stripped 1 base from V and 2 bases from J, with 11 bases between. The CDR3 runs 15 residues. Germline V gene sequence: CDR1 LGHDT, CDR2 YNNKEL (reference sequence). The CDR3 DNA is TGTGCCAGCAGCCAAGTCGGCAGCGGGCAAGAGACCCAGTACTTC. It encodes CASSQVGSGQETQYF.

The rearrangement joins TRBV28 to TRBJ1-5; 9 bases are a match to TRBD1. Per the germline V gene, CDR1 is MDHEN and CDR2 is SYDVKM. The CDR3 sequence is 15 residues long. J gave up 7 bases and V 5 bases, and 9 bases lay outside the gene matches. In DNA form, the CDR3 reads TGTGCCAGCAGTGGACAGACAGGGGGGAGGCAGCCCCAGCATTTT. Translated, it gives CASSGQTGGRQPQHF.

This chain joins TRBV15 and TRBJ1-5; no firm D call. The CDR3 runs 15 residues. The germline V gene has CDR1 LNHNV and CDR2 YYDKDF (reference sequence). The V gene lost 0 bases and the J gene lost 3 bases, with 9 bases spanning the gap. The DNA of the CDR3 is TGTGCCACCAGCAGAGATCCCCAGTACAATCAGCCCCAGCATTTT. This sequence encodes CATSRDPQYNQPQHF.

The chain employs TRBV6-5 and TRBJ2-1; TRBD2 matches at 10 bases. This CDR3 has 15 amino acids. Germline loops: CDR1 MNHEY, CDR2 SVGAGI. V trimming: 6 bases; J trimming: 1 base; junction bases outside the gene matches: 3. The CDR3 region is CASSVAGGSYNEQFF. The DNA of the CDR3 is TGTGCCAGCAGCGTAGCGGGAGGTTCCTACAATGAGCAGTTCTTC.

V gene TRBV27 combines with J gene TRBJ1-1; D unclear. V lost 6 bases, J lost 0 bases, and 11 bases lay in between. Germline assignment: CDR1 MNHEY and CDR2 SMNVEV (reference sequence). The CDR3 is 14 residues long. CDR3 in DNA: TGTGCCAGCAGGACTATCGACATGAACACTGAAGCTTTCTTT. Translated: CASRTIDMNTEAFF.

The chain links TRBV2 to TRBJ1-1, with TRBD1 matching over 9 bases. The germline V gene encodes CDR1 SNHLY and CDR2 FYNNEI. Trimming cost V 8 bases and J 3 bases; bases outside gene matches: 10. The CDR3 consists of 15 residues. CDR3 protein: CASHSKDRGDTEAFF. The CDR3 DNA follows: TGTGCCAGCCATTCAAAGGACAGGGGAGACACTGAAGCTTTCTTT.

This chain uses TRBV18 with TRBJ1-1; D perhaps matches TRBD1 (6 bases). The germline V and J ends were trimmed by 0 bases and 0 bases, with 11 bases remaining between them. The CDR3 loop spans 16 amino acids. In germline, CDR1 is KGHSH, CDR2 LQKENI. This CDR3 is CASSPPNRVMNTEAFF. CDR3 coding DNA: TGTGCCAGCTCACCACCAAACAGGGTTATGAACACTGAAGCTTTCTTT.

The chain has TRBV7-9 and TRBJ2-1; D call uncertain. The V and J ends lost 0 bases and 4 bases respectively, with 10 bases between them. Germline loops: CDR1 SEHNR, CDR2 FQNEAQ (reference sequence). CDR3 length: 15 amino acids. CDR3 sequence: CASSLASNLYNEQFF. The CDR3 bases are TGTGCCAGCAGCTTAGCCTCTAACCTTTACAATGAGCAGTTCTTC.

V usage is TRBV18 and J usage is TRBJ2-7; TRBD1 matches at 7 bases. V lost 3 bases and J lost 3; bases outside the gene matches: 5. Germline-derived CDR1 and CDR2 are KGHSH and LQKENI. The CDR3 is 14 amino acids. The CDR3 protein is CASSPQGQNYEQYF. The CDR3 coding sequence is TGTGCCAGCTCACCGCAGGGACAGAACTACGAGCAGTACTTC.

This rearrangement joins TRBV24-1 to TRBJ2-5; possibly TRBD1 for D (6 bases). Germline CDR1 KGHDR, CDR2 SFDVKD. The CDR3 contains 15 residues. V lost 0 bases to trimming and J lost 4 bases, with 11 bases between them. CDR3 nucleotide sequence: TGTGCCACCAGTGATTTGGGGACAAAAGGAGAGACCCAGTACTTC. Amino acid sequence: CATSDLGTKGETQYF.

The chain uses TRBV7-2 and TRBJ2-1, with 9 bases aligning to TRBD1. With 0 bases clipped from V and 2 bases from J, the junction kept 2 bases outside the gene matches. This CDR3 comprises 16 residues. The germline CDR1 and CDR2 sequences are SGHTA and FQGNSA. The CDR3 sequence: CASSLAGTGPYNEQFF. In DNA form, the CDR3 reads TGTGCCAGCAGCTTAGCCGGGACAGGGCCCTACAATGAGCAGTTCTTC.

This rearrangement joins TRBV5-1 to TRBJ2-2, with 11 bases matching TRBD2. This CDR3 region has 16 residues. J lost 4 bases, V lost 3 bases, and 5 bases had no gene match. Germline V gene data show CDR1 as SGHRS and CDR2 as YFSETQ. The CDR3 here is CASSSRLAGTTGELFF. The CDR3 coding sequence is TGCGCCAGCAGCTCAAGACTAGCGGGGACCACCGGGGAGCTGTTTTTT.

J is TRBJ2-7 and V is TRBV11-2, with D perhaps TRBD2 (6 bases). The CDR3 totals 18 residues. V was cut by 1 base and J by 0 bases, with 19 bases left in between. Germline-derived CDR1 and CDR2 are SGHAT and FQNNGV. The CDR3 nucleotides read TGTGCCAGCAGCTTAGGGCCCGGGAGCGGCTCCTTCTCCTACGAGCAGTACTTC. This encodes CASSLGPGSGSFSYEQYF. Supplemented by reference TRBV11-2 and TRBJ2-7, the full variable domain reads EAGVAQSPRYKIIEKRQSVAFWCNPISGHATLYWYQQILGQGPKLLIQFQNNGVVDDSQLPKDRFSAERLKGVDSTLKIQPAKLEDSAVYLCASSLGPGSGSFSYEQYFGPGTRLTVT.

The V and J genes are TRBV19 and TRBJ1-1; D uncertain. Trimming took 4 bases from V and 0 from J, leaving 9 bases between them. Germline V gives CDR1 LNHDA, CDR2 SQIVND (reference sequence). The CDR3 spans 14 residues. CDR3 region: CASSRIDLNTEAFF. The CDR3 DNA reads TGTGCCAGTAGTAGAATCGACTTGAACACTGAAGCTTTCTTT.

This rearrangement joins TRBV28 to TRBJ1-5, with 8 nucleotides matching TRBD1. The germline V gene has CDR1 MDHEN and CDR2 SYDVKM. CDR3 length equals 15 residues. The V segment lost 2 bases and the J segment 3 bases; nucleotides outside the gene matches: 3. DNA for the CDR3: TGTGCCAGCAGTTTAGACAGGGGTCACAATCAGCCCCAGCATTTT. Protein product: CASSLDRGHNQPQHF.

V gene TRBV19 combines with J gene TRBJ2-1, with TRBD2 identical over 7 bases. The V segment lost 7 bases and the J segment 0 bases; nucleotides outside the gene matches: 9. The germline CDR1 and CDR2 sequences are LNHDA and SQIVND (reference sequence). There are 16 residues in the CDR3. CDR3 in DNA: TGTGCCAGTAAATCCTGGGAGGGGAGCTCCTACAATGAGCAGTTCTTC. As protein: CASKSWEGSSYNEQFF.

The V and J genes are TRBV4-2 and TRBJ1-4, with 7 bases aligning to TRBD1. CDR1 is LGHNA, CDR2 YNFKEQ, per germline. V was clipped by 4 bases and J by 8 bases; unmatched bases: 10. The CDR3 extends over 15 amino acids. The CDR3 reads CASSPLTGVGEKLFF. The CDR3 bases are TGTGCCAGCAGCCCCCTAACAGGGGTGGGGGAAAAACTGTTTTTT.

This clone was recorded many times. This rearrangement joins TRBV21-1 to TRBJ1-6; the table's D call of TRBD1 was not tested on the DNA. TRBV21-1 is flagged as a pseudogene. The CDR3 spans 14 residues. As DNA, the CDR3 is TGTGCCAGTAAACTGGGGAAGGGGGATACACCCCTCCACTTT. Its translation: CASKLGKGDTPLHF.

The V and J genes are TRBV11-3 and TRBJ2-3, with unresolved D. V was cut by 1 base and J by 0 bases, with 8 bases left in between. This CDR3 has 15 residues. Germline CDR1 SGHNT, CDR2 YENEEA. The DNA of the CDR3 is TGTGCCAGCAGCTTAGCGGCGACTAGCACAGATACGCAGTATTTT. Translating gives CASSLAATSTDTQYF.

J is TRBJ2-1 and V is TRBV23-1, with a possible D match to TRBD2 (7 bases). TRBV23-1 is identified as an open reading frame with a role that is uncertain. The CDR3 has 17 residues. V dropped 4 bases and J dropped 1 base, with 17 bases sitting between them. The CDR3 DNA reads TGCGCCAGCAGTCCGCCCCCCGGGGGGCGATCCTACAATGAGCAGTTCTTC. This gives the protein CASSPPPGGRSYNEQFF.

This clone was seen just once. The genes are TRBV30 and TRBJ2-3; a possible D gene is TRBD2 (5 bases). The CDR3 spans 14 residues. Germline values: CDR1 GTSNPN, CDR2 SVGIG (reference sequence). The V gene lost 3 bases and the J gene lost 2 bases, with 12 bases spanning the gap. DNA of the CDR3: TGTGCCTGGAGCCGTAGCGTAAACACAGATACGCAGTATTTT. Its protein product is CAWSRSVNTDTQYF.

The rearrangement joins TRBV27 to TRBJ1-5; D may be TRBD1 (6 bases). V was clipped by 8 bases and J by 7 bases, with 24 bases between them. The CDR3 length is 16 residues. Germline V CDR1 and CDR2: MNHEY, SMNVEV (reference sequence). The CDR3 is CASGGRWGSSRQPQHF. The CDR3 DNA is TGTGCCAGCGGGGGCAGGTGGGGTTCCTCTAGGCAGCCCCAGCATTTT.

The chain joins TRBV28 to TRBJ2-5; 14 nucleotides match TRBD2. This CDR3 has 17 residues. Trimming at V came to 5 bases and at J to 7 bases, leaving 12 bases not matched to a gene. Germline V gene sequence: CDR1 MDHEN, CDR2 SYDVKM. CDR3 sequence reads: CASSPKPGLAGEGTQYF. Written as DNA, the CDR3 is TGTGCCAGCAGTCCGAAACCGGGACTAGCGGGAGAGGGGACCCAGTACTTC.

The gene calls are TRBV6-5 and TRBJ2-1; D remains unclear. CDR3 size: 15 residues. V was cut by 5 bases and J by 1 base, with 12 bases left in between. Looked up from germline, CDR1 is MNHEY and CDR2 is SVGAGI. CDR3 nucleotide sequence: TGTGCCAGCAGTAGTAGAGATAGATCCTACAATGAGCAGTTCTTC. It yields the protein CASSSRDRSYNEQFF.

The V and J genes are TRBV10-3 and TRBJ2-2; 10 bases fit TRBD1. The CDR3 sequence is 13 residues long. V lost 8 bases, J lost 3 bases, and 0 bases stayed unmatched. Germline CDR1 and CDR2: ENHRY and SYGVKD. CDR3 nucleotides: TGTGCCATCGGGACAGGGGACACCGGGGAGCTGTTTTTT. This encodes CAIGTGDTGELFF.

The chain combines TRBV9 with TRBJ2-3; 7 nucleotides agree with TRBD2. CDR1 and CDR2 from the germline V gene are SGDLS and YYNGEE. The CDR3 is 16 amino acids. V was pared by 3 bases and J by 0 bases, with 7 bases of the junction left unmatched. This CDR3 reads CASSDPSGQSTDTQYF. CDR3 nucleotide sequence: TGTGCCAGCAGCGATCCTAGCGGCCAGAGCACAGATACGCAGTATTTT.